A single sample gave rise to the 18 T cell receptor beta chains below, sequenced in a study of OX40 agonist ivuxolimab in advanced cancers. TCRdb's table, derived via immunoSEQ multiplex PCR, lists solely in-frame clones and lacks some. The sample lists roughly 80,000 clones; around 86% were seen once. The sequenced sample was CD4+ or CD8+ T cells sorted from blood, obtained in a trial of the OX40 agonist ivuxolimab. The source is an adult with an advanced solid tumor such as melanoma, head and neck, liver or kidney cancer.

The rearrangement joins TRBV10-3 to TRBJ1-2; 9 nucleotides align to TRBD1. J lost 3 bases, V lost 4 bases, and 3 bases had no gene match. Germline lookup yields CDR1 ENHRY and CDR2 SYGVKD. This CDR3 has 14 amino acids. CDR3 amino acids: CAISGTGEDYGYTF. The CDR3 DNA is TGTGCCATCAGTGGGACAGGGGAGGACTATGGCTACACCTTC.

The genes are TRBV30 and TRBJ1-5; possible D gene TRBD1, 6 bases. The CDR3 extends over 15 amino acids. The V end was cut by 0 bases, the J end by 6 bases, with 15 bases between. Per germline, CDR1 GTSNPN and CDR2 SVGIG (reference sequence). In DNA form, the CDR3 reads TGTGCCTGGAGTGTAAGGGGGGCAGTCGGTCAGCCCCAGCATTTT. Amino acids: CAWSVRGAVGQPQHF.

A single count supports this clone. The J gene is TRBJ2-3, the V gene TRBV5-4; 10 bases match TRBD1. Losses at the gene ends were 4 bases for V and 6 bases for J; bases not matched to a gene: 5. This CDR3 is 14 amino acids long. In germline, CDR1 is SGHNT, CDR2 YYREEE (reference sequence). CDR3 nucleotide sequence: TGTGCCAGCAGCCGGGACAGGGGTTCTGATACGCAGTATTTT. Translating gives CASSRDRGSDTQYF.

This clone was seen a single time. This chain links TRBV19 with TRBJ2-3, with a weak D call TRBD1 (5 bases). Germline V gene data show CDR1 as LNHDA and CDR2 as SQIVND (reference sequence). V lost 3 bases to trimming and J lost 0 bases, with 13 bases between them. There are 16 residues in the CDR3. CDR3 sequence: CASSIDRDTSTDTQYF. As DNA, the CDR3 is TGTGCCAGTAGTATTGACAGAGATACTAGCACAGATACGCAGTATTTT.

This chain connects TRBV21-1 to TRBJ1-1; the D call in the table, TRBD1, was not verified against the DNA. TRBV21-1 is a known pseudogene. The CDR3 length is 19 residues. As DNA, the CDR3 is TGTGCCAGCAGCAAAGGGGGACAGGGGGCTTTTCGCAGGGGCACTGAAGCTTTCTTT. Translation gives CASSKGGQGAFRRGTEAFF.

This clone turned up a few times. The chain has TRBV9 and TRBJ1-1; perhaps TRBD1 as D (5 bases). The V gene's germline CDR1 is SGDLS and CDR2 YYNGEE. The CDR3 sequence is 14 residues long. V was cut by 2 bases and J by 0 bases, with 8 bases left in between. The CDR3 here is CASSVGPLNTEAFF. The CDR3 DNA is TGTGCCAGCAGCGTGGGGCCCTTGAACACTGAAGCTTTCTTT.

V and J are TRBV6-1 and TRBJ1-6; D is undetermined. V lost 6 bases to trimming and J lost 13 bases, with 13 bases between them. The CDR3 covers 12 residues. Germline V CDR1 and CDR2: MNHNS, SASEGT. In nucleotides, the CDR3 is TGTGCCAGCAGCGAACGAGGGCTGCCCCTCCACTTT. It specifies CASSERGLPLHF.

The CDR3 is CASSLGTHPYEQYF. In nucleotides, the CDR3 is TGTGCCAGCAGTTTAGGGACACATCCCTACGAGCAGTACTTC. The chain uses TRBV27 and TRBJ2-7; maybe TRBD1 (6 bases). Trimming removed 2 bases from V and 2 bases from J, with 10 bases in between. This CDR3 is 14 amino acids long. Germline values: CDR1 MNHEY, CDR2 SMNVEV (reference sequence).

V gene TRBV11-1 combines with J gene TRBJ2-2; 8 positions agree with TRBD2. Per germline, CDR1 SGHAT and CDR2 FQDESV (reference sequence). CDR3 size: 17 residues. Germline trimming cut 6 bases from V and 4 bases from J; bases unmatched to any gene: 13. The CDR3 loop is CASRLSTGGVGTGELFF. In DNA form, the CDR3 reads TGTGCCAGCAGATTATCCACCGGGGGGGTCGGCACCGGGGAGCTGTTTTTT.

V is TRBV9 and J is TRBJ2-5, with 12 bases matching TRBD2. With V trimmed by 4 bases and J by 4 bases, 8 bases remained unmatched. This CDR3 comprises 16 residues. Looked up from germline, CDR1 is SGDLS and CDR2 is YYNGEE. The CDR3 loop reads CASSFSTSGGAETQYF. In DNA, the CDR3 is TGTGCCAGCAGCTTTTCGACTAGCGGGGGTGCAGAGACCCAGTACTTC. Filled out from reference TRBV9 and TRBJ2-5, the complete variable domain reads DSGVTQTPKHLITATGQRVTLRCSPRSGDLSVYWYQQSLDQGLQFLIQYYNGEERAKGNILERFSAQQFPDLHSELNLSSLELGDSALYFCASSFSTSGGAETQYFGPGTRLLVL.

The J gene is TRBJ2-2, the V gene TRBV30, with D perhaps matching TRBD1 or TRBD2 (7 bases each). From germline, CDR1 is GTSNPN and CDR2 SVGIG (reference sequence). The CDR3 extends over 15 amino acids. V lost 5 bases, J lost 0 bases, and 13 bases lay in between. This CDR3 is CAWGRGTANTGELFF. In nucleotides, the CDR3 is TGTGCCTGGGGGCGGGGGACAGCGAACACCGGGGAGCTGTTTTTT.

This clone was detected only a few times. This chain uses TRBV11-2 with TRBJ1-1; maybe TRBD1 (5 bases). The CDR3 extends over 13 amino acids. Deletions cut 8 bases from V and 2 bases from J, with 12 bases between. Germline values: CDR1 SGHAT, CDR2 FQNNGV. Written as DNA, the CDR3 is TGTGCCAGCCGGGACTTCATTAACACTGAAGCTTTCTTT. Protein product: CASRDFINTEAFF.

The gene calls are TRBV4-2 and TRBJ2-5; 9 nucleotides match TRBD1. This CDR3 contains 16 residues. The V gene end was trimmed by 6 bases and the J gene end by 4 bases; junction bases not matched to a gene: 12. Germline assignment: CDR1 LGHNA and CDR2 YNFKEQ. The DNA for the CDR3 is TGTGCCAGCAGTGGCCTTAACTCGGGACAGGGAGAGACCCAGTACTTC. Translated, it gives CASSGLNSGQGETQYF.

The chain recombines TRBV21-1 with TRBJ2-7. TRBV21-1 is reported as a pseudogene. The CDR3 spans 12 residues. The CDR3 sequence: CASSKTYNEQYF. The CDR3 DNA reads as TGTGCCAGCAGCAAGACGTACAACGAGCAGTACTTC.

The CDR3 loop is CASSAFYGYTF. CDR3 in DNA: TGTGCCAGCAGTGCTTTCTATGGCTACACCTTC. This chain connects TRBV6-1 to TRBJ1-2, with unresolved D. The CDR3 length is 11 residues. Germline CDR1 and CDR2: MNHNS and SASEGT. Trimming cost V 4 bases and J 4 bases, with 4 bases left between them.

The J gene is TRBJ1-2, the V gene TRBV11-2; D perhaps matches TRBD1 (5 bases). The CDR3 length is 15 residues. Germline loops: CDR1 SGHAT, CDR2 FQNNGV. V gave up 5 bases and J gave up 4 bases, with 17 bases separating them. In DNA, the CDR3 is TGTGCCAGCAGCCCCAGTATCACGGGGGGCTATGGCTACACCTTC. Translating gives CASSPSITGGYGYTF.

The chain links TRBV5-6 to TRBJ1-6; perhaps TRBD1 as D (6 bases). This CDR3 has 16 residues. Germline assignment: CDR1 SGHDT and CDR2 YYEEEE. Trimming removed 3 bases from V and 9 bases from J, with 19 bases in between. The chain's CDR3 is CASSSLEEGGLSPLHF. The DNA for the CDR3 is TGTGCCAGCAGCTCGCTGGAAGAGGGGGGGCTTTCACCCCTCCACTTT. The complete variable domain, with remaining parts taken from reference TRBV5-6 and TRBJ1-6, reads DAGVTQSPTHLIKTRGQQVTLRCSPKSGHDTVSWYQQALGQGPQFIFQYYEEEERQRGNFPDRFSGHQFPNYSSELNVNALLLGDSALYLCASSSLEEGGLSPLHFGNGTRLTVT.

The J gene is TRBJ2-5, the V gene TRBV7-8, with D unresolved. Germline CDR1 SGHVS, CDR2 FQNEAQ. The V end lost 5 bases, the J end lost 7 bases, and 23 bases lay between the germline ends. This CDR3 comprises 16 residues. As DNA, the CDR3 is TGTGCCAGCAGCCCACTGCCCGGGCCCAGCGCAGGGACCCAGTACTTC. Residues: CASSPLPGPSAGTQYF. Based on the CDR3 plus reference TRBV7-8 and TRBJ2-5, the full variable domain is GAGVSQSPRYKVAKRGQDVALRCDPISGHVSLFWYQQALGQGPEFLTYFQNEAQLDKSGLPSDRFFAERPEGSVSTLKIQRTQQEDSAVYLCASSPLPGPSAGTQYFGPGTRLLVL.